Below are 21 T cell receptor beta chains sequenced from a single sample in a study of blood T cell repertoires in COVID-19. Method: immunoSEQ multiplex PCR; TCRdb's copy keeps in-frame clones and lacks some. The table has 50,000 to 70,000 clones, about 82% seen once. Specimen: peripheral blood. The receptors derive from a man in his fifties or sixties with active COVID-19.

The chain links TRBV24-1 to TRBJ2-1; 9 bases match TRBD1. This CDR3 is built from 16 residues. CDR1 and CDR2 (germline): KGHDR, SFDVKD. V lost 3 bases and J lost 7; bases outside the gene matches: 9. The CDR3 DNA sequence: TGTGCCACCAGTGATACCCCGGGACAGGGTGGAAATGAGCAGTTCTTC. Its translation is CATSDTPGQGGNEQFF.

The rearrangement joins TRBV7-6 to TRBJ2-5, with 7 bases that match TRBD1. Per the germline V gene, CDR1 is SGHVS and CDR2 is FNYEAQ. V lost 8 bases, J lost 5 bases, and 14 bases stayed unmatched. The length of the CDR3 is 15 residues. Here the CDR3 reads CASRPDTGEGETQYF. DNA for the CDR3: TGTGCCAGCCGCCCTGATACAGGGGAAGGGGAGACCCAGTACTTC. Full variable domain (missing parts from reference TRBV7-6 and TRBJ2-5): GAGVSQSPRYKVTKRGQDVALRCDPISGHVSLYWYRQALGQGPEFLTYFNYEAQQDKSGLPNDRFSAERPEGSISTLTIQRTEQRDSAMYRCASRPDTGEGETQYFGPGTRLLVL.

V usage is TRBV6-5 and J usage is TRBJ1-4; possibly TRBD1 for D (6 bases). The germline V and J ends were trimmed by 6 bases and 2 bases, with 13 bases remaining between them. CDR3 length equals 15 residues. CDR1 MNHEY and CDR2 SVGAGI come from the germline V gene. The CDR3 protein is CASRATGITNEKLFF. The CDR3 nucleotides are TGTGCCAGCAGAGCTACAGGGATCACTAATGAAAAACTGTTTTTT.

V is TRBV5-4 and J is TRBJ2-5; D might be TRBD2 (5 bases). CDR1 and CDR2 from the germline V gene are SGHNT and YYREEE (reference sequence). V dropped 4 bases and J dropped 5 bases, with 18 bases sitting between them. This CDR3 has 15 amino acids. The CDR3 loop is CASSHKAALPETQYF. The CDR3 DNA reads TGTGCCAGCAGCCACAAAGCGGCCCTCCCGGAGACCCAGTACTTC.

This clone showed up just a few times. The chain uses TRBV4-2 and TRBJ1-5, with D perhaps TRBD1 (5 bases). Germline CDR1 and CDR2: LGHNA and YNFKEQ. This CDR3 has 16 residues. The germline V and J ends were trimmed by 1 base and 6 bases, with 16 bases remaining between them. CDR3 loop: CASSQASDSSVQPQHF. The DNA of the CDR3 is TGTGCCAGCAGCCAAGCGTCAGACAGCTCCGTTCAGCCCCAGCATTTT.

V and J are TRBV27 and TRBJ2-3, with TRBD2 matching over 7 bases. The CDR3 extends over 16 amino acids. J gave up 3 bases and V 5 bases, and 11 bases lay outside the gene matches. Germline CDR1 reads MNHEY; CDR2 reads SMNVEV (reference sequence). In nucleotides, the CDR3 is TGTGCCAGCAGTCCCTTGGGGGAGGGAAGGACAGATACGCAGTATTTT. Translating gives CASSPLGEGRTDTQYF.

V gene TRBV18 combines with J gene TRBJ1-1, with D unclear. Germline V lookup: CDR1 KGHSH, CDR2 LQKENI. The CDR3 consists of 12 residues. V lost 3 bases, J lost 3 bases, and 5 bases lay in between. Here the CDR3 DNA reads TGTGCCAGCTCACCGAGAGACACTGAAGCTTTCTTT. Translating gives CASSPRDTEAFF.

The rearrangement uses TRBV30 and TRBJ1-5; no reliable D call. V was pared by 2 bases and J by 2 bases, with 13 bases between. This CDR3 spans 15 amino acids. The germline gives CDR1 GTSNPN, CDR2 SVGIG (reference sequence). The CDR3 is CAWSIPSRRNQPQHF. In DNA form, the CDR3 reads TGTGCCTGGAGTATTCCTAGTCGACGCAATCAGCCCCAGCATTTT.

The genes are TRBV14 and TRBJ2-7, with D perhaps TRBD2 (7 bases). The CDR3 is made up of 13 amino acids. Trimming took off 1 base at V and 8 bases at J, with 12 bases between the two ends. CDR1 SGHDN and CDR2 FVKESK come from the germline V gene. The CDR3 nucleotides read TGTGCCAGCAGCCAAGTGGGGGGGGCTAAGCAGTACGTC. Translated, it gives CASSQVGGAKQYV.

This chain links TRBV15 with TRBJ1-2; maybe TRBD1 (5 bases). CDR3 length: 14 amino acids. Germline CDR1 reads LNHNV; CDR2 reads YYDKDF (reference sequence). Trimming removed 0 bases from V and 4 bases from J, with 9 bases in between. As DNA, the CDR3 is TGTGCCACCAGCAGAGATTTAGACAGCTATGGCTACACCTTC. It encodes CATSRDLDSYGYTF.

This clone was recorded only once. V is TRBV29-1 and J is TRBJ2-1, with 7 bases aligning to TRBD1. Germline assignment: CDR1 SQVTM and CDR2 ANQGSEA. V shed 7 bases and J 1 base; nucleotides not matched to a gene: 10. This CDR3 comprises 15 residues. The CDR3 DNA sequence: TGCAGCGCCCCCATCAGGGGGAGTTCCTACAATGAGCAGTTCTTC. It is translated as CSAPIRGSSYNEQFF.

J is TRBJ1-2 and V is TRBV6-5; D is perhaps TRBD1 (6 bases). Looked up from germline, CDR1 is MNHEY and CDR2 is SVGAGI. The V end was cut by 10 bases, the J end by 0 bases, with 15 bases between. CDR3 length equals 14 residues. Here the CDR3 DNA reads TGTGCCACCCAGTCGGGGGGCACTAACTATGGCTACACCTTC. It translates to CATQSGGTNYGYTF.

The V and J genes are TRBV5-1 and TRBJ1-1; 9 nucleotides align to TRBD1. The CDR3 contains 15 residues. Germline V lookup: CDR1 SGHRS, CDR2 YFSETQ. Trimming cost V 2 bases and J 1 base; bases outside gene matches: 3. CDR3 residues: CASSFGTGTNTEAFF. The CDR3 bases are TGCGCCAGCAGCTTTGGGACAGGGACGAACACTGAAGCTTTCTTT.

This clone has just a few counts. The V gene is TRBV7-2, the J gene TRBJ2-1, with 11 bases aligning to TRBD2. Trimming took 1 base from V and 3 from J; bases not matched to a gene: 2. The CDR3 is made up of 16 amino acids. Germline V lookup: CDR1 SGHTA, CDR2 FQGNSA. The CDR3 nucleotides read TGTGCCAGCAGCTTAGTAGGGACTAGCGGCTACAATGAGCAGTTCTTC. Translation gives CASSLVGTSGYNEQFF.

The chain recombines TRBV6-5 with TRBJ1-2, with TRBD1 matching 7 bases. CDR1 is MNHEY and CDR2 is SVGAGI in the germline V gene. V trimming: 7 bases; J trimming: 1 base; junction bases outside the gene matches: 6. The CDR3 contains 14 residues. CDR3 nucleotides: TGTGCCAGCACGGCACAGGGGATTAACTATGGCTACACCTTC. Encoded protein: CASTAQGINYGYTF.

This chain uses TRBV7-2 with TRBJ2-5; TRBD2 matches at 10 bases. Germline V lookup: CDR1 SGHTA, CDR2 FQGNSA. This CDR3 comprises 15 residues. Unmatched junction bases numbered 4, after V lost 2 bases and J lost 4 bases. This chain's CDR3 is CASSLPSGSSETQYF. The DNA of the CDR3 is TGTGCCAGCAGCTTACCTAGCGGGAGCTCAGAGACCCAGTACTTC.

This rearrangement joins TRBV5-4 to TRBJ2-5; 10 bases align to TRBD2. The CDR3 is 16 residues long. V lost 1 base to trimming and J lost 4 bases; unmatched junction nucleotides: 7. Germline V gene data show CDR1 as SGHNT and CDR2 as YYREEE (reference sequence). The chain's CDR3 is CASSLPSGGARETQYF. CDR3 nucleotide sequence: TGTGCCAGCAGCTTGCCGAGCGGGGGGGCACGAGAGACCCAGTACTTC.

CDR3 sequence reads: CASSAARGTSTDTQYF. CDR3 nucleotide sequence: TGTGCCAGCAGCGCGGCCCGGGGTACTAGCACAGATACGCAGTATTTT. The chain combines TRBV5-5 with TRBJ2-3; perhaps TRBD2 as D (5 bases). Germline CDR1 and CDR2: SGHKS and YYEKEE (reference sequence). CDR3 length equals 16 residues. The germline V and J ends were trimmed by 4 bases and 0 bases, with 15 bases remaining between them. Complete variable domain (other parts from reference TRBV5-5 and TRBJ2-3): DAGVTQSPTHLIKTRGQQVTLRCSPISGHKSVSWYQQVLGQGPQFIFQYYEKEERGRGNFPDRFSARQFPNYSSELNVNALLLGDSALYLCASSAARGTSTDTQYFGPGTRLTVL.

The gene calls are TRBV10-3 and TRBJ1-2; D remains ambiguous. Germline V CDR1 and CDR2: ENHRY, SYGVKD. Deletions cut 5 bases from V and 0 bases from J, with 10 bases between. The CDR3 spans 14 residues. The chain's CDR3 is CAISTIPTNYGYTF. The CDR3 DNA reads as TGTGCCATCAGTACTATCCCTACTAACTATGGCTACACCTTC.

The CDR3 nucleotides read TGTGCCAGCAGTTCCTCGGACAGGGAAGGGTCCGAGCAGTACTTC. Protein: CASSSSDREGSEQYF. The chain is built from TRBV6-5 and TRBJ2-7, with 8 bases identical to TRBD1. This CDR3 is built from 15 residues. V was pared by 4 bases and J by 6 bases, with 11 bases of the junction left unmatched. From germline, CDR1 is MNHEY and CDR2 SVGAGI.

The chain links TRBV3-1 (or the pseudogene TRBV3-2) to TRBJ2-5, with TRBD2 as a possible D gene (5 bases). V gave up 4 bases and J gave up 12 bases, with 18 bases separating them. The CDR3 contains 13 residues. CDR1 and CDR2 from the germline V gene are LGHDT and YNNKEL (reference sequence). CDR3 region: CASSPRAGPREYF. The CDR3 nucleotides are TGTGCCAGCAGCCCCCGCGCGGGCCCAAGAGAGTACTTC.